Below, 18 T cell receptor beta chains from the same sample are listed, as sequenced in a study of early T cells in non-severe SARS-CoV-2 infection. TCRdb itself ran the 5' RACE reads through MiXCR, one entry per CDR3 protein. The sample shows about 60,000 distinct CDR3 sequences, around 13% of them seen only once. The sequencing sample was made of whole blood. These receptors were obtained from an adult who was a healthcare worker with PCR-confirmed SARS-CoV-2 infection or an uninfected control (not recorded which).

This chain uses TRBV20-1 with TRBJ1-4; D not certain. The CDR3 spans 14 residues. Looked up from germline, CDR1 is DFQATT and CDR2 is SNEGSKA (reference sequence). Between the trimmed V and J ends, which lost 6 bases and 0 bases, there was a span of 11 bases. CDR3 sequence: CSAGGPATNEKLFF. CDR3 nucleotide sequence: TGCAGTGCAGGAGGGCCCGCAACTAATGAAAAACTGTTTTTT.

This clonotype occurred a few times. The chain is built from TRBV7-9 and TRBJ1-1; D uncertain. The CDR3 is made up of 12 amino acids. Germline values: CDR1 SEHNR, CDR2 FQNEAQ (reference sequence). The germline V and J ends were trimmed by 1 base and 6 bases, with 6 bases remaining between them. CDR3 loop: CASSLDSPEAFF. In nucleotides, the CDR3 is TGTGCCAGCAGCTTAGACAGCCCTGAAGCTTTCTTT.

This clonotype was recorded many times. V usage is TRBV25-1 and J usage is TRBJ1-1; D not certain. V was clipped by 4 bases and J by 6 bases, with 9 bases between them. The CDR3 contains 12 residues. Germline CDR1 reads MGHDK; CDR2 reads SYGVNS. The CDR3 is CASSATLPEAFF. CDR3 in DNA: TGTGCCAGCAGTGCAACCTTGCCTGAAGCTTTCTTT.

This clonotype was seen repeatedly, ten times or more. This sequence joins TRBV30 and TRBJ1-3; no clear D gene. Per germline, CDR1 GTSNPN and CDR2 SVGIG (reference sequence). V was shortened by 4 bases and J by 0 bases, with 10 bases between the two germline ends. The CDR3 totals 14 residues. The CDR3 sequence: CAWTPGNSGNTIYF. In nucleotides, the CDR3 is TGTGCCTGGACGCCTGGGAACTCTGGAAACACCATATATTTT.

The sample holds many counts of this clonotype. The chain has TRBV12-5 and TRBJ1-5; a weak D match, TRBD1 (5 bases). This CDR3 has 14 residues. Trimming shortened V by 1 base and J by 4 bases, and 8 bases separated the two germline ends. Germline CDR1 is LGHNT and CDR2 is FRNRAP. The DNA of the CDR3 is TGTGCTAGTGGTTTGGGGACATCGAATCAGCCCCAGCATTTT. This gives the protein CASGLGTSNQPQHF.

The chain joins TRBV6-2 or TRBV6-3 to TRBJ2-3; 13 nucleotides match TRBD2. With V trimmed by 4 bases and J by 9 bases, 4 bases remained unmatched. CDR1 is MNHEY, CDR2 SVGEGT, per germline. The CDR3 loop spans 14 amino acids. Written as DNA, the CDR3 is TGTGCCAGCAGTTTCGGACTAGCGGGGGCAACGCAGTATTTT. It is translated as CASSFGLAGATQYF.

This clonotype was found a few times. The chain links TRBV7-3 to TRBJ1-1; TRBD1 matches 9 bases. Germline V gene lookup returns CDR1 SGHTA and CDR2 FQGTGA. This CDR3 is 17 amino acids long. V dropped 5 bases and J dropped 1; count of bases not matched to a gene: 11. CDR3 DNA sequence: TGTGCCAGCAGCCGCGTCCCGGGACAGGGTTGGAACACTGAAGCTTTCTTT. The encoded protein is CASSRVPGQGWNTEAFF.

This clonotype was found a few times. The rearrangement uses TRBV27 and TRBJ2-1; 9 bases are shared with TRBD2. Losses at the gene ends were 10 bases for V and 4 bases for J; bases not matched to a gene: 11. From germline, CDR1 is MNHEY and CDR2 SMNVEV (reference sequence). The CDR3 extends over 15 amino acids. CDR3 coding DNA: TGTGCCACCCTCCCCCGACTAGCGGCGTACAATGAGCAGTTCTTC. Translation gives CATLPRLAAYNEQFF.

This clonotype was seen a handful of times. The chain combines TRBV20-1 with TRBJ1-2; D remains ambiguous. CDR3 length: 14 amino acids. Germline-derived CDR1 and CDR2 are DFQATT and SNEGSKA (reference sequence). The V gene lost 1 base and the J gene lost 3 bases, with 12 bases spanning the gap. The CDR3 DNA follows: TGCAGTGCTAGAGCCGGAACAGTTCACTATGGCTACACCTTC. It encodes CSARAGTVHYGYTF.

The rearrangement uses TRBV3-1 and TRBJ2-3; tentatively, D is TRBD1 (5 bases). Germline CDR1 is LGHDT and CDR2 is YNNKEL (reference sequence). V dropped 4 bases and J dropped 10 bases, with 18 bases sitting between them. This CDR3 comprises 14 residues. DNA of the CDR3: TGTGCCAGCAGCCCCGCTTTTGAGGCCAGGGCGCAGTATTTT. Translation: CASSPAFEARAQYF.

The V and J genes are TRBV12-3 or TRBV12-4 and TRBJ2-1; 7 bases are shared with TRBD2. This CDR3 comprises 16 residues. J lost 5 bases, V lost 4 bases, and 11 bases had no gene match. The CDR3 loop is CASSSAGTTGNNEQFF. The CDR3 DNA reads TGTGCCAGCAGTTCCGCCGGGACTACCGGCAACAATGAGCAGTTCTTC.

This clonotype has a count of ten or more. V gene TRBV10-2 combines with J gene TRBJ1-3; a weak D match, TRBD1 (5 bases). The V end was cut by 7 bases, the J end by 1 base, with 11 bases between. The CDR3 runs to 14 residues. CDR1 WSHSY and CDR2 SAAADI come from the germline V gene. The DNA for the CDR3 is TGCGCCAGCACCAGGCGACAGTCTGGAAACACCATATATTTT. Residues: CASTRRQSGNTIYF.

This clonotype was counted many times. CDR3 sequence reads: CASSQDVGLAADNEQFF. Written as DNA, the CDR3 is TGCGCCAGCAGCCAAGATGTCGGCCTAGCGGCTGACAATGAGCAGTTCTTC. The rearrangement joins TRBV4-3 to TRBJ2-1; 7 bases map to TRBD2. CDR1 LGHNA and CDR2 YSLEER come from the germline V gene. The CDR3 has 17 amino acids. V lost 0 bases, J lost 5 bases, and 10 bases stayed unmatched.

There are many counts of this clonotype. The V call is TRBV7-9, the J call TRBJ2-5; possibly TRBD1 for D (5 bases). V was clipped by 11 bases and J by 5 bases, with 15 bases between them. The CDR3 has 12 residues. The germline V gene encodes CDR1 SEHNR and CDR2 FQNEAQ (reference sequence). CDR3 loop: CAGRGLSETQYF. The CDR3, as DNA: TGTGCCGGAAGGGGTCTGAGTGAGACCCAGTACTTC.

This clonotype was detected a few times. The chain uses TRBV28 and TRBJ2-5, with TRBD2 matching 8 bases. Germline assignment: CDR1 MDHEN and CDR2 SYDVKM. This CDR3 comprises 14 residues. V shed 1 base and J 13 bases; nucleotides not matched to a gene: 11. This CDR3 reads CASSLSPGGVAAYF. The CDR3 DNA reads TGTGCCAGCAGTTTATCCCCCGGGGGGGTAGCGGCGTACTTC.

Only a few counts were recorded for this clonotype. The J gene is TRBJ2-7, the V gene TRBV10-3, with 10 bases that match TRBD1. With V trimmed by 9 bases and J by 2 bases, 7 bases remained unmatched. This CDR3 spans 14 amino acids. CDR1 is ENHRY, CDR2 SYGVKD, per germline. The CDR3 DNA reads as TGTGCCATACACGGGGGGACAGGGGCCTACGAGCAGTACTTC. Translating it yields CAIHGGTGAYEQYF.

This clonotype showed up just once. CDR3: CASTHQTNYGYTF. Written as DNA, the CDR3 is TGTGCCAGCACCCACCAGACTAACTATGGCTACACCTTC. The chain is built from TRBV6-6 and TRBJ1-2, with D unresolved. Germline loops: CDR1 MNHNY, CDR2 SVGAGI (reference sequence). This CDR3 comprises 13 residues. The germline V and J ends were trimmed by 7 bases and 0 bases, with 9 bases remaining between them.

This clonotype was seen more than once but under ten times. The chain has TRBV5-1 and TRBJ2-3, with D perhaps matching TRBD1 (6 bases). Germline CDR1 SGHRS, CDR2 YFSETQ. V was clipped by 3 bases and J by 3 bases, with 20 bases between them. The CDR3 loop spans 17 amino acids. The CDR3 region has the DNA TGCGCCAGCAGCTCGTCGGGCGCTGGGGGCAGAACAGATACGCAGTATTTT. This gives the protein CASSSSGAGGRTDTQYF.